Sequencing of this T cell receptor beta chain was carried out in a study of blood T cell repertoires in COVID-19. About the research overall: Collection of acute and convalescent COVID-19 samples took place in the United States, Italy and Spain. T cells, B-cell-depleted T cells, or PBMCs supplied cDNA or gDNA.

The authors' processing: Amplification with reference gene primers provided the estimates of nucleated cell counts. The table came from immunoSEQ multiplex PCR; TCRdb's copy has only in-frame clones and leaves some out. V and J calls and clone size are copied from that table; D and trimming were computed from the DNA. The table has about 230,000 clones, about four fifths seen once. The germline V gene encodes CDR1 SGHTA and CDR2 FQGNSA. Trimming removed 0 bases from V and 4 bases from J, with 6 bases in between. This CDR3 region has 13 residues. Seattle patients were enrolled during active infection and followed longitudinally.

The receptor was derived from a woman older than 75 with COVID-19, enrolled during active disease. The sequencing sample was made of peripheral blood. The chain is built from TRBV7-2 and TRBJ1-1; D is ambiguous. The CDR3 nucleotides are TGTGCCAGCAGCTTAGCCCCCCTCACTGAAGCTTTCTTT. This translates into CASSLAPLTEAFF.